This T cell receptor (beta chain) was obtained from a study of T cells expressing NK-cell markers (dated by TCRdb to 2018 to 2021). Study-wide context: Three sorted T-cell subsets (CD3+CD56+NKG2C+, CD3+CD56+NKG2C- and CD3+CD56-NKG2C+) from several donors had their TCR beta-chain repertoires profiled. The study sequenced eight donors, all healthy volunteers chosen at random: three men and five women. Of the eight sequenced donors, seven were found to be HCMV-seropositive and one was found to be HCMV-seronegative. Illumina HiSeq 2000/2500, MiSeq or NextSeq was used to sequence libraries as 2 x 150 bp reads.

CDR1 and CDR2 are drawn from the germline V gene: LGHNA, YSLEER. The CDR3 covers 17 residues, taking in both the cysteine and the phenylalanine. Only the protein is available. The research as a whole found: In five to seven donors, the dominant CD3+CD56+NKG2C+ clonotypes were among the top 10 CD8+ clonotypes and accounted for about 1.0-8% of CD8+ T cells. Those dominant clonotypes were again the most abundant among CD3+CD56-NKG2C+ cells in four donors, at roughly 25-65%. Whether the expanded NKG2C-expressing T cell clones were specific for HCMV antigens was left unclear.

HCMV-specific IgG was detected in serum with a commercial ELISA kit to determine HCMV serostatus. Ficoll density gradient centrifugation was used to isolate peripheral blood mononuclear cells from blood. Instrument on record: Illumina HiSeq 2000. TCR beta cDNA libraries were prepared using 5'RACE template switching, which introduced a universal primer site and unique molecular identifiers. Priming for cDNA synthesis came from the TCR beta constant segment, and two successive PCR amplification steps followed. In the original analysis: Reads were demultiplexed and grouped by UMI with MIGEC, and clonotypes were assembled and quantified with MiTCR. Only TCR cDNA sequences supported by at least two reads were kept to exclude erroneous sequences. The tcR package was used for downstream repertoire analysis, with clonotypes matched between fractions based on CDR3 nucleotide sequence plus V segment. VDJmatch was used to annotate antigen specificity against VDJdb, with one amino acid substitution allowed in CDR3. The reads, reprocessed by TCRdb, yield one row per CDR3 protein sequence and no DNA. TCRdb's processing, not the authors', yielded these V and J calls. The record for this sample contains about 260,000 distinct CDR3 sequences. 4% to 4.5% of the sample belongs to the ten largest clones.

Concerning this clonotype: Its cognate antigen has yet to be identified.

The chain couples TRBV4-3 to TRBJ2-6; there is no DNA to check the TCRdb D call of TRBD1. This sequence originates from a woman between 18 and 70 years old in good health. Source material: blood T cells: a sorted CD56 or NKG2C T cell subset, CD4+ or CD8+ T cells, or bulk PBMC T cells (not recorded which). The CDR3 protein sequence reads: CASSASGTLSGANVLTF.